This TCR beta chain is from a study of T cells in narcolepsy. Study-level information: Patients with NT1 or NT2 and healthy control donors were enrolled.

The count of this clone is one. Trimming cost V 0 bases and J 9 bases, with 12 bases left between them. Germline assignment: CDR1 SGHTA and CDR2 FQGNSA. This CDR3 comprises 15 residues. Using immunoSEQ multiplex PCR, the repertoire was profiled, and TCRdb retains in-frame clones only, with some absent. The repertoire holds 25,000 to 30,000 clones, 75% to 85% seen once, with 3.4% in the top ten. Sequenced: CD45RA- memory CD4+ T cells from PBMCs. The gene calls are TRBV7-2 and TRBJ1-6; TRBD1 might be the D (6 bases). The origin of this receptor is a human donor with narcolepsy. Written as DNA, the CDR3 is TGTGCCAGCAGCTTAGCGAGCCGAGGGGGTTCACCCCTCCACTTT. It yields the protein CASSLASRGGSPLHF. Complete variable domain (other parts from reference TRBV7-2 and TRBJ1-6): GAGVSQSPSNKVTEKGKDVELRCDPISGHTALYWYRQSLGQGLEFLIYFQGNSAPDKSGLPSDRFSAERTGGSVSTLTIQRTQQEDSAVYLCASSLASRGGSPLHFGNGTRLTVT.